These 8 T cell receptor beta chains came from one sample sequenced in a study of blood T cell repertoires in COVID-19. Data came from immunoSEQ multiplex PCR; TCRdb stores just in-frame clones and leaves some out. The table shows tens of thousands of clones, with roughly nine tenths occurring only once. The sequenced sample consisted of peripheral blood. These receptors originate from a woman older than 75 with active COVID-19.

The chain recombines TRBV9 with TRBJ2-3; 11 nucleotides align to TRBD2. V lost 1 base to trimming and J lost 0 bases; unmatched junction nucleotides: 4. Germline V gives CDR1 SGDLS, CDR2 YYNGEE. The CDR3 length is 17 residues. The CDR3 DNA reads TGTGCCAGCAGCGTACTAGCGGGAGGCTTTAGCACAGATACGCAGTATTTT. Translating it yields CASSVLAGGFSTDTQYF.

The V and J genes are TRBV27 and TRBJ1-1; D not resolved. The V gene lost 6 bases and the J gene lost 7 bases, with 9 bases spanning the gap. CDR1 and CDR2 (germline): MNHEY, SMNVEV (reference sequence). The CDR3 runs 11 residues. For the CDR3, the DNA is TGTGCCAGCAGCCGGAGAGGTGAAGCTTTCTTT. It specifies CASSRRGEAFF.

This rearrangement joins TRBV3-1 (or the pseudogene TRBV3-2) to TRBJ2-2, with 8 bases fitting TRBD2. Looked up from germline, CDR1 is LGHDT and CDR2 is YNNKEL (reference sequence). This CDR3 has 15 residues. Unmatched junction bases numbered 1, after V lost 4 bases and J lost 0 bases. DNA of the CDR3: TGTGCCAGCAGCCTGGGACTAGCGAACACCGGGGAGCTGTTTTTT. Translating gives CASSLGLANTGELFF.

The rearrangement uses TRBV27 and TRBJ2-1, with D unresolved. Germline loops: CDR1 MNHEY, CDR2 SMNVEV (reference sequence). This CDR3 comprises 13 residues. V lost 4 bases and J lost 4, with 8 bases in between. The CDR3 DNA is TGTGCCAGCAGTTCCCTAGAGTACAATGAGCAGTTCTTC. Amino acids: CASSSLEYNEQFF.

CDR3 sequence (DNA): TGTGCCACCAGCAGAGAGGACAGGGTACACGAGCAGTACTTC. This translates into CATSREDRVHEQYF. The rearrangement links TRBV15 to TRBJ2-7; TRBD1 matches at 8 bases. This CDR3 is built from 14 residues. V lost 0 bases, J lost 5 bases, and 3 bases stayed unmatched. Per the germline V gene, CDR1 is LNHNV and CDR2 is YYDKDF (reference sequence).

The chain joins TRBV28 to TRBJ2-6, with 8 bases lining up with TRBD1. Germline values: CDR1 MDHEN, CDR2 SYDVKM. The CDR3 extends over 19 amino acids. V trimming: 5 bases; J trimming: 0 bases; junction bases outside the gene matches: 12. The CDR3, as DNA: TGTGCCAGCAGTCCTTACCGGGACAGGTTCCCCTCTGGGGCCAACGTCCTGACTTTC. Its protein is CASSPYRDRFPSGANVLTF.

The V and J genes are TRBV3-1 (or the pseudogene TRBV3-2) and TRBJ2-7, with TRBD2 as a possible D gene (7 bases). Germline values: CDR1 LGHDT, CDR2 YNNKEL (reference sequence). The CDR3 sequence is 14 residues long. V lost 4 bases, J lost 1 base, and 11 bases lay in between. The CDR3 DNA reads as TGTGCCAGCAGCCTCGGGGGGCCGTCCTACGAGCAGTACTTC. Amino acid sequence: CASSLGGPSYEQYF.

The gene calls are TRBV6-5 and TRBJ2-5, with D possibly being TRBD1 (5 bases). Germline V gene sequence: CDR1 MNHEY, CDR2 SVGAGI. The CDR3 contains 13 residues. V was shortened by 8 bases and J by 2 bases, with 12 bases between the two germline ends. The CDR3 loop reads CASSPRAQETQYF. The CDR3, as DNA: TGTGCCAGCTCCCCCAGGGCACAAGAGACCCAGTACTTC.